Detailed here is one T cell receptor (beta chain). Its specificity is not known. The junction shows a germline mismatch at one end, possibly a read error. The library came from three nested PCR rounds adapted from ARM-PCR protocols. MiXCR was run by TCRdb on the multiplex PCR reads, yielding one entry per CDR3 protein. This sample has approximately 140,000 distinct CDR3 sequences, with around 61% found just once. CDR3 length: 18 residues. This sample's RNA came from whole unsorted tissue. The record originates from a study of tumor and adjacent non-tumor tissue in lung cancer. Points from the study as a whole: Shorter survival was associated with higher TCR diversity in tumors. In normal lung, the top 100 clones were significantly more dominant than in tumor. Tumor tissue had significantly higher TCR diversity than normal lung.

The rearrangement links TRBV12-3 or TRBV12-4 to TRBJ1-5, with D unresolved. What was sequenced was lung tumor tissue. The clonotype originates from a man in his sixties with small cell lung cancer. CDR3 loop: CASSFSDRGWYSNQHQHF. CDR3 in DNA: TGTGCCAGCAGTTTCTCGGATAGAGGCTGGTATAGCAATCAGCACCAGCATTTT.